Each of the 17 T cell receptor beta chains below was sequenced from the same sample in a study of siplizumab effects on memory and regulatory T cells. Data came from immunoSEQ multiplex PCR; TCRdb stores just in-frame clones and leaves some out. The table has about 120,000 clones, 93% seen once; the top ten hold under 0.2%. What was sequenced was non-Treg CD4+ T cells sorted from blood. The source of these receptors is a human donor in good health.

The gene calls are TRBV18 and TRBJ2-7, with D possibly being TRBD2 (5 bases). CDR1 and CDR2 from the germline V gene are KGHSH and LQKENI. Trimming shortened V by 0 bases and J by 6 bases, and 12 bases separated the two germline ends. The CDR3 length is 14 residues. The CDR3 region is CASSPPFDGIEQYF. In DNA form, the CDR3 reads TGTGCCAGCTCACCACCGTTCGACGGGATCGAGCAGTACTTC.

The CDR3 DNA sequence: TGTGCCAGCAGTGGGGACAGGGGGCTTTCCTACGAGCAGTACTTC. Its protein is CASSGDRGLSYEQYF. The gene calls are TRBV25-1 and TRBJ2-7, with 12 bases lining up with TRBD1. The CDR3 runs 15 residues. CDR1 and CDR2 from the germline V gene are MGHDK and SYGVNS. V trimming: 4 bases; J trimming: 1 base; junction bases outside the gene matches: 2.

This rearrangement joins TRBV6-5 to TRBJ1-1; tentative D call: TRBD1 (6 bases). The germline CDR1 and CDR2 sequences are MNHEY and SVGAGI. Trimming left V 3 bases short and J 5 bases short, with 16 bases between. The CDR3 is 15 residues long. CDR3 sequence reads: CASSYSGTWSTEAFF. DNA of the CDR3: TGTGCCAGCAGTTATTCCGGGACATGGAGTACTGAAGCTTTCTTT.

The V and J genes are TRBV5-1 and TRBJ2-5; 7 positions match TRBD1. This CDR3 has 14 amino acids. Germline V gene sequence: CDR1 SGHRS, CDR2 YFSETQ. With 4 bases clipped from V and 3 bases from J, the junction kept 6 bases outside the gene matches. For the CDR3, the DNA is TGCGCCAGCAGCCACAGGGGAGTGAAAGAGACCCAGTACTTC. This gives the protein CASSHRGVKETQYF.

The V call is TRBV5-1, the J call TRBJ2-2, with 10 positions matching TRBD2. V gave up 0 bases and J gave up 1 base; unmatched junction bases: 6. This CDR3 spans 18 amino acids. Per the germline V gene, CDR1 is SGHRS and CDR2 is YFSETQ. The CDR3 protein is CASSLDSSGGVNTGELFF. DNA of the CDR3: TGCGCCAGCAGCTTGGATTCTAGCGGGGGAGTGAACACCGGGGAGCTGTTTTTT.

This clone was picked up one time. The CDR3 is CASSLQRAQETQYF. The CDR3, as DNA: TGTGCCAGCTCACTTCAGCGGGCCCAAGAGACCCAGTACTTC. The V and J genes are TRBV18 and TRBJ2-5; maybe TRBD2 (6 bases). This CDR3 is built from 14 residues. V gave up 4 bases and J gave up 1 base, with 10 bases separating them. The germline CDR1 and CDR2 sequences are KGHSH and LQKENI.

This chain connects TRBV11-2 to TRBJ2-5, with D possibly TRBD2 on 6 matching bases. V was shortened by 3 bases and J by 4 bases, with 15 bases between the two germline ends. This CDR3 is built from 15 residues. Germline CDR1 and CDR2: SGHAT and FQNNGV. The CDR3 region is CASSFLPIAAETQYF. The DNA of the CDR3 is TGTGCCAGCAGCTTTCTCCCAATAGCGGCAGAGACCCAGTACTTC.

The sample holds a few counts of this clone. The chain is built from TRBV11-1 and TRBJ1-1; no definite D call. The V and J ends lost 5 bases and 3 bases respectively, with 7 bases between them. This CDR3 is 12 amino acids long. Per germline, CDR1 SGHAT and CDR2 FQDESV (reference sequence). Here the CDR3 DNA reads TGTGCCAGCAGCCCGCGGGACACTGAAGCTTTCTTT. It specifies CASSPRDTEAFF.

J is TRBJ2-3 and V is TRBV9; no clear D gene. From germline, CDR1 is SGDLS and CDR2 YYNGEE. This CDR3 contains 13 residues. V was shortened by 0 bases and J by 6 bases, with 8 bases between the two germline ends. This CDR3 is CASSVGGKDTQYF. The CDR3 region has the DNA TGTGCCAGCAGCGTAGGGGGTAAGGATACGCAGTATTTT.

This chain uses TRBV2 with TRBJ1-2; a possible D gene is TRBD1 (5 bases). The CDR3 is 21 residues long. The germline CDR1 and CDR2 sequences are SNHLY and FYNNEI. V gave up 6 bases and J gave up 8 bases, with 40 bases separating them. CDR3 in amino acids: CASSESRLQGRRPRGLGGYTF. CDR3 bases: TGTGCCAGCAGCGAATCCCGTCTGCAGGGCCGGCGGCCCCGGGGACTTGGAGGCTACACCTTC.

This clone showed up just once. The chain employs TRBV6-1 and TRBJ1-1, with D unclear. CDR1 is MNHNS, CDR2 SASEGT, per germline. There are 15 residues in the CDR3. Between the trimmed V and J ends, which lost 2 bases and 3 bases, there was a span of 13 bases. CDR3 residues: CASSERQIEDTEAFF. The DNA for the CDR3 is TGTGCCAGCAGTGAACGTCAGATTGAGGACACTGAAGCTTTCTTT.

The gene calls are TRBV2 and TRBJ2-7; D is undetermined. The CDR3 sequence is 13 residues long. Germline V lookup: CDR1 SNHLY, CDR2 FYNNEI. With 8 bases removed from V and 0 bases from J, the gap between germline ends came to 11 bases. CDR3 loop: CASSLRVSYEQYF. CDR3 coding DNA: TGTGCCAGCTCGCTACGGGTCTCCTACGAGCAGTACTTC.

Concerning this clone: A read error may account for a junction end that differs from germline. CDR3 bases: TGTGCCAGCAATTTGGAGGACAGGCGCTTTGCGTTC. Translated, it gives CASNLEDRRFAF. This sequence joins TRBV2 and TRBJ1-2, with 7 positions matching TRBD1. Germline assignment: CDR1 SNHLY and CDR2 FYNNEI. The CDR3 is made up of 12 amino acids.

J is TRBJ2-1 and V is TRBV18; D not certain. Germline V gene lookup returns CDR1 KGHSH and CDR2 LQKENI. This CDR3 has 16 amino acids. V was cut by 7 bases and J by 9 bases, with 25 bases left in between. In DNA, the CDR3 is TGTGCCAGCTTCGGTACGAGAGGTGTACCCGACGGTGAGCAGTTCTTC. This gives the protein CASFGTRGVPDGEQFF.

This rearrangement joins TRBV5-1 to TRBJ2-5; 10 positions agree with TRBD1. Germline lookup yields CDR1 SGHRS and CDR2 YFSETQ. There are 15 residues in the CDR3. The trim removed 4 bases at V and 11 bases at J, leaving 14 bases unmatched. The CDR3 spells CASSTGQGVSEEQYF. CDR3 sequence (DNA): TGCGCCAGCAGCACCGGACAGGGGGTATCGGAAGAGCAGTACTTC.

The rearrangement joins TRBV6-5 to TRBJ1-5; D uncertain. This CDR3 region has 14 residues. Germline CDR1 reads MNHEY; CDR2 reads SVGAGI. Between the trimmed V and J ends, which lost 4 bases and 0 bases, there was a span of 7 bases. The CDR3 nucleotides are TGTGCCAGCAGTTTACTGAATAGCAATCAGCCCCAGCATTTT. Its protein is CASSLLNSNQPQHF.

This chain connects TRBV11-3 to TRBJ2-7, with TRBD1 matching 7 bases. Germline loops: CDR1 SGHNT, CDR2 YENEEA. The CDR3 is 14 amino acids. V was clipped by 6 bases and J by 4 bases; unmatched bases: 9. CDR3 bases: TGTGCCAGCAGTCCCGGACAGGTCCCTTACGAGCAGTACTTC. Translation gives CASSPGQVPYEQYF.